This TCR beta chain was found in a study of early T cells in non-severe SARS-CoV-2 infection. Across the whole study: Alpha and beta chains were unpaired, from unsorted whole-blood bulk RNA.

TCRdb re-analysed the 5' RACE reads in MiXCR, keeping a single row per CDR3 protein. The table shows 34,000 or so distinct CDR3 sequences, with 8% to 9.5% occurring only once. This clonotype was seen repeatedly, ten times or more. Trimming removed 0 bases at V and 5 bases at J, with 22 bases between. Germline CDR1 LGHNA, CDR2 YSLEER. This CDR3 is 18 amino acids long. The V and J genes are TRBV4-3 and TRBJ1-1; a weak D match, TRBD1 (6 bases). The sequenced sample was whole blood. The receptor was derived from an adult who was a healthcare worker with PCR-confirmed SARS-CoV-2 infection or an uninfected control (not recorded which). CDR3 loop: CASSQERLAARGRTEAFF. The CDR3 coding sequence is TGCGCCAGCAGCCAAGAGAGGTTGGCGGCCAGGGGTCGGACTGAAGCTTTCTTT.